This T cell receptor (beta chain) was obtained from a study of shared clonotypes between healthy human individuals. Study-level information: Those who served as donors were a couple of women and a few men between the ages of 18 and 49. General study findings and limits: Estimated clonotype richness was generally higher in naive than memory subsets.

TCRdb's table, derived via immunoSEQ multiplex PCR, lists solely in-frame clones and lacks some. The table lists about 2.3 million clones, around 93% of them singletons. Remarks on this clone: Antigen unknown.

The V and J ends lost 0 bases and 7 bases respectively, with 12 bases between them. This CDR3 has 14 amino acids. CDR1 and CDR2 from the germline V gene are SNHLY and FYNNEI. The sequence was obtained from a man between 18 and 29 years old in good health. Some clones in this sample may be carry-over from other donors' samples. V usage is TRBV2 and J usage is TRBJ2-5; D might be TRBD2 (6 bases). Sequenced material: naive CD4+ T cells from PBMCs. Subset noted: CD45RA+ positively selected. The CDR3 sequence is CASSEALNGGTQYF. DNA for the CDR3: TGTGCCAGCAGTGAAGCGCTCAACGGGGGGACCCAGTACTTC.